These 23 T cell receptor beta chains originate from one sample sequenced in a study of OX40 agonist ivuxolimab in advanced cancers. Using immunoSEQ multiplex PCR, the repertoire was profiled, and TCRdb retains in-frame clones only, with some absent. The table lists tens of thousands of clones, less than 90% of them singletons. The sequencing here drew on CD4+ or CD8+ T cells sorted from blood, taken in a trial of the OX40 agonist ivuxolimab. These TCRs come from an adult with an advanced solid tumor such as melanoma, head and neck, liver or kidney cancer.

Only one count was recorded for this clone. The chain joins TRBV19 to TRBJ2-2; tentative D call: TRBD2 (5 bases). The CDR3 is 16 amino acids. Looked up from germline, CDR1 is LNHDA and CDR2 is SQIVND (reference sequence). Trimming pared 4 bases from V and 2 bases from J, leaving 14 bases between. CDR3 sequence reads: CASSTFQEANTGELFF. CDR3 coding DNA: TGTGCCAGTAGTACTTTCCAGGAGGCCAACACCGGGGAGCTGTTTTTT.

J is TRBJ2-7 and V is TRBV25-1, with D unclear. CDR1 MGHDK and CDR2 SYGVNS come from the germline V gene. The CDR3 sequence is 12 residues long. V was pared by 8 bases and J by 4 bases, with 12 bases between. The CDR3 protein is CASLTPKYEQYF. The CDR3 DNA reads TGTGCCAGCCTGACCCCAAAGTACGAGCAGTACTTC.

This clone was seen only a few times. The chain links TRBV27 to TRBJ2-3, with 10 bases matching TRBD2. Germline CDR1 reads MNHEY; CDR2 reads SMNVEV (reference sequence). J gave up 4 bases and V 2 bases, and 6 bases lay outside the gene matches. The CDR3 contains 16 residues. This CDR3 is CASSLTLAGDSDTQYF. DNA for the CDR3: TGTGCCAGCAGTTTAACCCTAGCGGGAGATTCAGATACGCAGTATTTT.

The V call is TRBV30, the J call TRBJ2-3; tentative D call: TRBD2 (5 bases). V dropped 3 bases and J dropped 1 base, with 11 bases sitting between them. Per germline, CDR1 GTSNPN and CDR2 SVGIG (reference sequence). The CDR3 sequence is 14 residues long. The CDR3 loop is CAWSVAGGTDTQYF. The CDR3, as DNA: TGTGCCTGGAGCGTTGCGGGTGGCACAGATACGCAGTATTTT.

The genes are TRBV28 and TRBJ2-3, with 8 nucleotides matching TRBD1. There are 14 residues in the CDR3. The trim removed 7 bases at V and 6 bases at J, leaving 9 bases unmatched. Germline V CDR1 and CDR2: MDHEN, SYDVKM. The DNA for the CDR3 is TGTGCCAGCACGGACAGGGCAGCGGAGGATACGCAGTATTTT. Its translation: CASTDRAAEDTQYF. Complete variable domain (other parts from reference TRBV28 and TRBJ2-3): DVKVTQSSRYLVKRTGEKVFLECVQDMDHENMFWYRQDPGLGLRLIYFSYDVKMKEKGDIPEGYSVSREKKERFSLILESASTNQTSMYLCASTDRAAEDTQYFGPGTRLTVL.

CDR3 protein: CATSRQYPTGGNQPQHF. For the CDR3, the DNA is TGTGCCACCAGCAGACAATACCCAACAGGGGGCAATCAGCCCCAGCATTTT. V gene TRBV15 combines with J gene TRBJ1-5; 7 bases map to TRBD1. V was clipped by 2 bases and J by 2 bases; unmatched bases: 9. CDR1 is LNHNV, CDR2 YYDKDF, per germline (reference sequence). The CDR3 runs to 17 residues.

The CDR3 nucleotides read TGTGCCAGCAGTCCAGGGACTAGATCCTACGAGCAGTACTTC. Protein sequence: CASSPGTRSYEQYF. The rearrangement uses TRBV27 and TRBJ2-7, with TRBD2 matching 8 bases. The CDR3 spans 14 residues. Trimming at V came to 5 bases and at J to 1 base, leaving 4 bases not matched to a gene. Germline CDR1 is MNHEY and CDR2 is SMNVEV (reference sequence).

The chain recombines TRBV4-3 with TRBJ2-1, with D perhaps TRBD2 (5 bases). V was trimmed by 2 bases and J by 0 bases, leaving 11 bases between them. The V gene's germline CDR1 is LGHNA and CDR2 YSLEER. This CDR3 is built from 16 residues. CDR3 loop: CASSQFLASSYNEQFF. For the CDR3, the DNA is TGCGCCAGCAGCCAATTTCTAGCAAGCTCCTACAATGAGCAGTTCTTC.

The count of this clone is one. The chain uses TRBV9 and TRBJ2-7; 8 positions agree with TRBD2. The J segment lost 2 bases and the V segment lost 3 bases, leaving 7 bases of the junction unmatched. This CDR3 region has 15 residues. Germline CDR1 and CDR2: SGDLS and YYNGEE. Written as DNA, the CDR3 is TGTGCCAGCAGCGAACGGGGGGGACGGGCCTACGAGCAGTACTTC. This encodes CASSERGGRAYEQYF.

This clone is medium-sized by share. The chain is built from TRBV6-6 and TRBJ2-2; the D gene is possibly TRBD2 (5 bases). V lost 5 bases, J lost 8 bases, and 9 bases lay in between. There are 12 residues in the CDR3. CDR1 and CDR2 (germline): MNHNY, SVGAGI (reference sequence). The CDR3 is CASSTPGGELFF. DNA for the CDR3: TGTGCCAGCAGTACTCCGGGGGGGGAGCTGTTTTTT.

Written as DNA, the CDR3 is TGTGCCAGCAGGGACGCAGGAGGGGCCCGCTCTACCTACGAGCAGTACTTC. Translation: CASRDAGGARSTYEQYF. The chain links TRBV2 to TRBJ2-7; TRBD2 is a possible D gene (6 bases). The CDR3 has 17 amino acids. Trimming took off 6 bases at V and 2 bases at J, with 23 bases between the two ends. Looked up from germline, CDR1 is SNHLY and CDR2 is FYNNEI.

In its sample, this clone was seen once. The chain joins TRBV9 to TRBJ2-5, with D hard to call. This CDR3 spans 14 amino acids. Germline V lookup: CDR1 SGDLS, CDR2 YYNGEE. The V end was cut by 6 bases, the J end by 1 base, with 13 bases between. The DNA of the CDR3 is TGTGCCAGCAACCCAAATGCGGCCCAAGAGACCCAGTACTTC. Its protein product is CASNPNAAQETQYF.

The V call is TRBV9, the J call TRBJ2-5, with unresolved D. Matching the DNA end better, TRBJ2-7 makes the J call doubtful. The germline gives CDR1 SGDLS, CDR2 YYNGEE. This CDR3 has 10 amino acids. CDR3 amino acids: CASSVYEQYF. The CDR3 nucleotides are TGTGCCAGCAGCGTATACGAGCAGTACTTC.

CDR3 amino acids: CASSELGTDLEQYF. CDR3 DNA: TGCGCCAGCAGTGAGCTCGGGACAGACCTTGAGCAGTACTTC. The chain links TRBV10-1 to TRBJ2-7; 7 positions agree with TRBD1. In germline, CDR1 is WNHNN, CDR2 SYGVQD (reference sequence). The J segment lost 7 bases and the V segment lost 2 bases, leaving 8 bases of the junction unmatched. The CDR3 loop spans 14 amino acids.

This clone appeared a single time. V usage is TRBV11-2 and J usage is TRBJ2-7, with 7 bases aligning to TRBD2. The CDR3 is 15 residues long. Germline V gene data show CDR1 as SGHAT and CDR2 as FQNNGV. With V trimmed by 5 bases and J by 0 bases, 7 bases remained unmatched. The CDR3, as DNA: TGTGCCAGCAGCCGTCGGGGGGACTACTCCTACGAGCAGTACTTC. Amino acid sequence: CASSRRGDYSYEQYF.

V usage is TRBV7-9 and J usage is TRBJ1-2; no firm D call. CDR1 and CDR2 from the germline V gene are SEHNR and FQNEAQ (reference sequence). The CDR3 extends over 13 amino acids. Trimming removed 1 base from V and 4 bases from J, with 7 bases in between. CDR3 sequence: CASSLELFYGYTF. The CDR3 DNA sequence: TGTGCCAGCAGCTTAGAACTGTTCTATGGCTACACCTTC.

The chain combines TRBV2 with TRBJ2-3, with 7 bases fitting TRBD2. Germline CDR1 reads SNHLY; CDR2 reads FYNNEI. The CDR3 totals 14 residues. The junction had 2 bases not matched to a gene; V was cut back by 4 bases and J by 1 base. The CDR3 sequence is CASSASGGTDTQYF. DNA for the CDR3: TGTGCCAGCAGTGCCAGCGGGGGCACAGATACGCAGTATTTT.

CDR3 nucleotides: TGTGCCAGCAGCGACCGGGACAGTATCACTGAAGCTTTCTTT. Amino acid sequence: CASSDRDSITEAFF. The genes are TRBV9 and TRBJ1-1; TRBD1 matches 7 bases. CDR1 and CDR2 (germline): SGDLS, YYNGEE. Trimming took 3 bases from V and 4 from J; bases not matched to a gene: 6. The CDR3 spans 14 residues.

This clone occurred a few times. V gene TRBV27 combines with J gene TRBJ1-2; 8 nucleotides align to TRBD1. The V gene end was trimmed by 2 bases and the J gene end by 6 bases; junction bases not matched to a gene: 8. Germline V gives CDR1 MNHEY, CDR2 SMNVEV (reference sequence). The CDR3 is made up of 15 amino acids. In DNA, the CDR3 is TGTGCCAGCAGTTTAAATTCAGGGGGCGCAAATGGCTACACCTTC. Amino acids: CASSLNSGGANGYTF.

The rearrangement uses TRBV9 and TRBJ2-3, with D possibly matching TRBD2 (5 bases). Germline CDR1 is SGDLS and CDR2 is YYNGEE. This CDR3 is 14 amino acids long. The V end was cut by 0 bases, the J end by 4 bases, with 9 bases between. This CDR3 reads CASSVAASPDTQYF. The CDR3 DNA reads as TGTGCCAGCAGCGTAGCTGCTAGCCCAGATACGCAGTATTTT.

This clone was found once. CDR3 in DNA: TGTGCCAGCAGTTTCGACGCCCACGAGCAGTACTTC. Protein product: CASSFDAHEQYF. The rearrangement links TRBV27 to TRBJ2-7; D unresolved. V lost 3 bases, J lost 5 bases, and 8 bases lay in between. Germline CDR1 MNHEY, CDR2 SMNVEV (reference sequence). The CDR3 length is 12 residues.

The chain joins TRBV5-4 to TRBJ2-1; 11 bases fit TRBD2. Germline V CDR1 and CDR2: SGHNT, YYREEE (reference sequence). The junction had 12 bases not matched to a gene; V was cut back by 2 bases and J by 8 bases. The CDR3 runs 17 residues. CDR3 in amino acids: CASSFFSGRAGRDEQFF. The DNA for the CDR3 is TGTGCCAGCAGCTTTTTTAGCGGGAGGGCCGGAAGGGATGAGCAGTTCTTC. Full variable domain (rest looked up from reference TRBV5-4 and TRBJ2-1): ETGVTQSPTHLIKTRGQQVTLRCSSQSGHNTVSWYQQALGQGPQFIFQYYREEENGRGNFPPRFSGLQFPNYSSELNVNALELDDSALYLCASSFFSGRAGRDEQFFGPGTRLTVL.

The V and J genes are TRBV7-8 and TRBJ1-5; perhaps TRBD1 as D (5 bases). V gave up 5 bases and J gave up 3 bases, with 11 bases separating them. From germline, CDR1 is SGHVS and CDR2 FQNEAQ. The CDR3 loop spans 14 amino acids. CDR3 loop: CASSPRGFNQPQHF. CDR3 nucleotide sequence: TGTGCCAGCAGCCCCCGGGGGTTCAATCAGCCCCAGCATTTT.